This section outlines one T cell receptor beta chain sequence together with its context. Its specific antigen is unknown. Base-call qualities are not available, and no considerably larger clone is one nucleotide away. The data belong to a study of cytomegalovirus exposure and HLA in healthy donors (dated by TCRdb to 2016 to 2017). Concerning the study at large: In an earlier analysis of about 560 of the donors, 276 Gb of sequence data and 100 million or so unique TCR beta sequences from about 190 million T cells were reported. High-throughput TCR immunosequencing, statistical association of individual TCRs with disease status, and machine learning were combined to predict cytomegalovirus infection status. Besides the first cohort of around 670 subjects, a separate validation cohort made up of about 120 different subjects was used. In the later analysis, no new phenotypic data were used to find candidate immune exposures; instead, reliance was placed on TCR beta sequences and their occurrence across donors. Roughly 300 gigabases of sequencing data and some 85 million unique TCR sequences were included in an early release covering roughly 700 HLA-typed donors. To study patterns of TCR occurrence, a later analysis re-analyzed previously published TCR beta repertoires from 550 to 800 donors and added high-resolution HLA genotyping. Roughly five DR-DQ haplotypes were handled as single units for association and clustering because linkage in the cohort was strong. Among approximately 370 genotyped donors of the cohort, an average of around 250,000 unique TCR beta nucleotide sequences was sequenced per donor, of which roughly 18% were non-productive. Donor age, sex, ethnicity and CMV serostatus were compiled together with the repertoire data. Typing coverage differed by locus: A, B, C, DRB1 and DQB1 were typed in roughly 629-630 donors, DQA1 in 522, DPA1 in around 600, and DPB1 in just under 490. The study profiled the T cell repertoires of more than 500 subjects by immunosequencing and related them to cytomegalovirus serostatus. All discovery cohort repertoires had been generated using a single sequencing platform. The study aimed to test whether signatures of past pathogen exposure could be identified by cataloging public T cell receptors. A later genetic analysis used genome-wide SNP genotypes for about three fifths of the 666 donors, treating that subset as a discovery cohort. To decide whether each TCR beta V gene segment behaved as functional or pseudogenic, an earlier analysis of fewer than 750 of the donors relied on high-throughput TCR beta sequencing. HLA typing included class I and class II loci at four-digit resolution. Of the approximately 400 genotyped donors, over 80% were placed in the genetic ancestry cluster associated with self-reported Caucasian donors.

The paper's findings and limits, for the study overall: An earlier analysis of around 540 of the donors showed that most TCR beta V segments appeared in productive rearrangements either about 87% or about 30% of the time, which broadly matched IMGT annotations. A later analysis associated approximately 17,000 TCR beta sequences with specific HLA alleles at a false discovery rate of 0.05. Some IMGT-functional V segments, including TRBV6-2 and TRBV6-3, could not be told apart with the 87-base-pair reads, so those segments were excluded. Because HLA typing was unavailable for some donors at each locus, only the typed subset was used in association tests. A later analysis reported that several top co-occurrence clusters appeared linked to parvovirus B19, influenza, CMV and Epstein-Barr virus. A cluster of highly shared sequence variants was judged likely to be a technical artifact of the sequencing pipeline. A later analysis found that TCR association rates varied across HLA loci, with DRB1 alleles showing the most associated TCRs and HLA-C alleles the fewest. A total of about 180 TCR beta chains were listed by the study as associated with cytomegalovirus. The cohort was sequenced for TCR beta chains only, and without alpha or paired-chain data the features that could be detected were limited. A later analysis found that most CMV-associated TCR beta chains appeared HLA-restricted, with HLA associations seemingly driven largely by CMV exposure. CMV serostatus was the only immune exposure information available for the cohort. V-gene and J-gene trimming of TCR beta chains was associated with a missense DCLRE1C variant in a later genetic analysis, and the association was replicated in an independent cohort. When HLA alleles, especially DR and DQ, strongly co-occurred, attributing TCR associations to individual alleles was difficult. Compared with the 666-donor mean, donors in an Asian-associated ancestry cluster had fewer N-insertions in productive TCRs, according to a later genetic analysis. Most TCR sequences were observed very rarely across donors, whereas some public TCRs were present in many individuals. A later analysis found that HLA-associated TCR beta chains were more clonally expanded and had lower generation probabilities than equally common non-associated chains. According to the authors, the approach could potentially be generalized to other disease states and immunological phenotypes. A further reported finding was that TCR beta sequences accurately predicted the HLA-A and HLA-B alleles for most subjects in the first cohort. Linkage disequilibrium might explain the correlated functional status among segregating V segments, but an unknown experimental factor could not be excluded. Presence/absence analyses assumed roughly uniform sequencing depth across donors, an assumption that may not hold. In both the original and validation cohorts, the classifier was reported to diagnose cytomegalovirus status with high specificity and sensitivity. Because counts were too low, around 18 rarely observed V segments, including chromosome 9 orphons, were left out of the earlier analysis of 500 to 650 of the donors. In vitro tests confirmed that a few of the cytomegalovirus-associated TCR beta chains recognize cytomegalovirus antigens.

In total, roughly 710 healthy bone marrow donors made up the cohort. All cohort members were sampled while nominally healthy, although unrecorded immune exposures were likely present. The donor was CMV seronegative and was included in the group of around 320 seronegative cohort members. A peripheral blood sample was provided by each donor, and peripheral blood mononuclear cells were used for TCR beta sequencing. Genomic DNA extraction from the blood cell samples was performed with the Qiagen DNeasy Blood Extraction Kit. The library was made by the immunoSEQ multiplex PCR assay. For the multiplex PCR, a mixture combining 60 forward primers for TCR Vbeta segments and 13 reverse primers for TCR Jbeta segments was used. A multiplex PCR assay on genomic DNA amplified the CDR3 region of rearranged TCR beta genes. Amplified TCR beta libraries were sequenced as 87-base-pair reads on the Illumina HiSeq System. The authors' pipeline ran thus. A later analysis counted tens of millions of unique TCR beta chains across the 550 to 700 repertoires, and about 10 million of these chains were shared by at least two donors. Raw reads were error-corrected and collapsed into unique sequences with a nearest-neighbor algorithm that merged closely related sequences to remove PCR and sequencing errors. CDR3 sequences were aligned to IMGT reference sequences to assign V, D and J gene segments. For a sequence to be retained, at least a six-nucleotide match to both a V gene segment and a J gene segment was required. A rearrangement was called productive if the CDR3 had no stop codons and remained in frame with V and J, and every other rearrangement was called non-productive. CDR3 was defined by IMGT convention, running from the second conserved V-encoded cysteine to the conserved J-encoded phenylalanine. The earlier analysis of fewer than 700 of the donors excluded sequences that lacked an unambiguous match to a single V gene segment. In an earlier analysis of 587 of the donors, a V segment was called functional when productive rearrangements were above 56.7%, and segregating when the standard deviation between donors exceeded 5%. A statistical classification framework was built for diagnosing cytomegalovirus status from the catalog of TCR beta chain sequences. In a later analysis, TCR nucleotide sequences were compared against IMGT/GENE-DB human TR gene sequences so that V and J genes could be assigned. The TCRdist pipeline was used in a later analysis to assign CDR3 sequences and most-parsimonious VDJ recombination scenarios. In a later analysis, each TCR beta chain was defined by its CDR3 amino acid sequence together with its V-gene family, and reads lacking a unique V-gene family were excluded. To address suspected cross-contamination and a sequencing artifact, a later analysis removed around 600 highly shared, low-generation-probability nucleotide sequences. A later analysis calculated a clonal expansion index for each public chain from normalized within-repertoire ranks of inferred template counts. A later analysis computed generation probabilities with a VDJ recombination model fitted to out-of-frame rearrangements, and checked the results against IGoR. A later analysis scored TCR-TCR, TCR-HLA and TCR-CMV co-occurrence with hypergeometric tests, applying a repertoire-size bias correction to TCR pairs. To estimate false discovery rates, a later analysis permuted the HLA or CMV assignments 20 times. In a later analysis, co-occurring TCRs were grouped with DBSCAN, and TCRdist sequence similarity was added when clustering was performed within HLA-allele-positive subsets. For co-occurrence clustering, repertoires with fewer than 30,000 or more than 120,000 public chains were excluded, along with four to six repertoires with anomalous nucleotide sharing. The source is immuneACCESS, and TCRdb retained only in-frame sequences with V and J called. Part of the clones is not carried over; for the studies checked, unresolved V genes explain less than half of this, and the remainder is unexplained. V, J and clone size are taken as reported in that table, and D and trimming were inferred from the DNA itself. In this sample the table shows about 180,000 clones, approximately 84% of which occur a single time. Around 0.96% of the sample lies in the top ten.

The V and J ends are trimmed by 0 bases and 7 bases, leaving 14 bases between them. The CDR3, from cysteine to phenylalanine, totals 16 residues. Only the CDR3 DNA is retained, 48 bases long and in frame from the first base. For CDR1 and CDR2, the germline V gene lists SGDLS and YYNGEE. The sequence links TRBV9 to TRBJ1-6; the D gene is perhaps TRBD1, on 6 matching bases. This TCR came from a man in his thirties or forties in good health and CMV-seronegative. Sequences were obtained from PBMCs. The CDR3 here reads CASSVGNRAGNSPLHF. Read as DNA, the sequence is TGTGCCAGCAGCGTAGGTAACAGGGCTGGCAATTCACCCCTCCACTTT.